These 17 T cell receptor beta chains came from one sample sequenced in a study of lung T cells in sarcoidosis with Löfgren's syndrome. Using its own MiXCR run on the reads, TCRdb lists one record per CDR3 protein. The sample shows some 21,000 distinct CDR3 sequences, roughly a fifth of them seen only once. The specimen was CD4+ T cells from bronchoalveolar lavage. The receptors were gathered from a human donor with sarcoidosis (Löfgren's syndrome or another form), or a control subject (not recorded which).

At least ten counts were recorded for this clonotype. This chain uses TRBV18 with TRBJ1-1; D may be TRBD1 (5 bases). From germline, CDR1 is KGHSH and CDR2 LQKENI. V lost 0 bases and J lost 3, with 11 bases in between. This CDR3 is 15 amino acids long. In DNA, the CDR3 is TGTGCCAGCTCACCACCTACAGGACCCTACACTGAAGCTTTCTTT. Its protein product is CASSPPTGPYTEAFF.

This clonotype came up a few times. This chain joins TRBV18 and TRBJ1-2; 8 nucleotides line up with TRBD1. Trimming removed 0 bases from V and 2 bases from J; junction bases left unmatched: 11. The germline V gene encodes CDR1 KGHSH and CDR2 LQKENI. CDR3 length equals 18 residues. CDR3 in amino acids: CASSPPLGTGDLNYGYTF. CDR3 DNA sequence: TGTGCCAGCTCACCACCGCTCGGGACAGGCGATCTGAACTATGGCTACACCTTC.

The chain employs TRBV2 and TRBJ2-7; the match to TRBD1 covers 11 bases. The germline V gene has CDR1 SNHLY and CDR2 FYNNEI. Trimming took 3 bases from V and 6 from J; bases not matched to a gene: 7. The CDR3 is 15 amino acids. The CDR3 is CASSDADRGRGEQYF. Here the CDR3 DNA reads TGTGCCAGCAGTGACGCGGACAGGGGGCGAGGCGAGCAGTACTTC.

The chain uses TRBV5-4 and TRBJ1-1; 8 bases line up with TRBD1. The CDR3 totals 15 residues. V gave up 0 bases and J gave up 8 bases; unmatched junction bases: 9. Germline-derived CDR1 and CDR2 are SGHNT and YYREEE (reference sequence). The CDR3 here is CASSLGQGRRYEAFF. CDR3 nucleotide sequence: TGTGCCAGCAGCTTGGGACAGGGGCGTCGGTACGAAGCTTTCTTT.

The V and J genes are TRBV5-4 and TRBJ2-7; D possibly matches TRBD1 or TRBD2 (5 bases each). Per the germline V gene, CDR1 is SGHNT and CDR2 is YYREEE (reference sequence). The V gene lost 0 bases and the J gene lost 3 bases, with 13 bases spanning the gap. The CDR3 is made up of 15 amino acids. The CDR3, as DNA: TGTGCCAGCAGCTTGGGTGCAGGGAGTGTCTACGAGCAGTACTTC. This gives the protein CASSLGAGSVYEQYF.

In its sample, this clonotype ranks as medium-sized. The chain carries TRBV6-1 and TRBJ2-3; 12 bases map to TRBD2. Germline trimming cut 5 bases from V and 3 bases from J; bases unmatched to any gene: 3. Germline-derived CDR1 and CDR2 are MNHNS and SASEGT. The length of the CDR3 is 15 residues. The CDR3 nucleotides read TGTGCCAGCAGTAACACTAGCGGGGGGACAGATACGCAGTATTTT. Translated: CASSNTSGGTDTQYF.

This chain connects TRBV9 to TRBJ1-1; D gene unclear. V was shortened by 0 bases and J by 1 base, with 4 bases between the two germline ends. CDR1 and CDR2 from the germline V gene are SGDLS and YYNGEE. CDR3 length: 13 amino acids. CDR3 sequence: CASSVAANTEAFF. DNA of the CDR3: TGTGCCAGCAGCGTAGCAGCGAACACTGAAGCTTTCTTT.

J is TRBJ2-3 and V is TRBV30, with 8 positions matching TRBD1. Germline assignment: CDR1 GTSNPN and CDR2 SVGIG (reference sequence). CDR3 size: 15 residues. With V trimmed by 6 bases and J by 1 base, 9 bases remained unmatched. CDR3 sequence (DNA): TGTGCCTGCCCGAGAGGGACAGGCGGCACAGATACGCAGTATTTT. Translated, it gives CACPRGTGGTDTQYF.

This clonotype is labeled as medium-sized. The chain employs TRBV6-2 or TRBV6-3 and TRBJ1-1, with D unresolved. CDR1 is MNHEY and CDR2 is SVGEGT in the germline V gene. The CDR3 sequence is 15 residues long. Trimming shortened V by 8 bases and J by 3 bases, and 19 bases separated the two germline ends. CDR3: CASGRSGQRDTEAFF. For the CDR3, the DNA is TGTGCCAGCGGACGAAGTGGGCAGCGGGACACTGAAGCTTTCTTT.

This clonotype was counted many times. The V gene is TRBV24-1, the J gene TRBJ2-3; perhaps TRBD2 as D (8 bases). Germline V gene sequence: CDR1 KGHDR, CDR2 SFDVKD. Trimming removed 6 bases at V and 1 base at J, with 13 bases between. The CDR3 is made up of 15 amino acids. CDR3 loop: CATSREGAGTDTQYF. CDR3 DNA sequence: TGTGCCACCAGTCGGGAGGGGGCAGGCACAGATACGCAGTATTTT.

This chain joins TRBV10-3 and TRBJ2-3, with D maybe TRBD1 (5 bases). The V gene's germline CDR1 is ENHRY and CDR2 SYGVKD. This CDR3 has 13 amino acids. The V and J ends lost 4 bases and 3 bases respectively, with 8 bases between them. CDR3 sequence: CAISGQNTDTQYF. As DNA, the CDR3 is TGTGCCATCAGTGGACAGAATACAGATACGCAGTATTTT.

The V gene is TRBV7-2, the J gene TRBJ1-5, with TRBD1 matching over 7 bases. The V gene end was trimmed by 1 base and the J gene end by 11 bases; junction bases not matched to a gene: 8. The germline gives CDR1 SGHTA, CDR2 FQGNSA. This CDR3 comprises 14 residues. CDR3 DNA: TGTGCCAGCAGCTTAGTTGGGAAGGGGGCATCCCAGCATTTT. Residues: CASSLVGKGASQHF.

This clonotype was detected ten times or more. The chain combines TRBV2 with TRBJ1-1; TRBD1 is a possible D gene (5 bases). CDR3 length equals 14 residues. V shed 2 bases and J shed 7 bases, with 14 bases lying between them. Per germline, CDR1 SNHLY and CDR2 FYNNEI. The chain's CDR3 is CASSEWGRVSEAFF. The CDR3 DNA reads TGTGCCAGCAGTGAATGGGGACGGGTGAGTGAAGCTTTCTTT.

The sample holds many counts of this clonotype. The rearrangement uses TRBV2 and TRBJ1-5, with D possibly matching TRBD1 (6 bases). Trimming left V 4 bases short and J 11 bases short, with 12 bases between. This CDR3 is built from 12 residues. Germline assignment: CDR1 SNHLY and CDR2 FYNNEI. DNA of the CDR3: TGTGCCAGCAGTGGGACAGCCTCGGCCCAGCATTTT. Its translation: CASSGTASAQHF.

This clonotype showed up just once. A read error is likely, as this CDR3 ends without the conserved phenylalanine or tryptophan. The chain uses TRBV5-1 and TRBJ2-1; weak D call: TRBD1 (6 bases). Per germline, CDR1 SGHRS and CDR2 YFSETQ. Trimming removed 0 bases at V and 2 bases at J, with 9 bases between. This CDR3 is built from 15 residues. The CDR3 loop is CASSLEQGAYNEQFL. As DNA, the CDR3 is TGCGCCAGCAGCTTGGAACAGGGAGCCTACAATGAGCAGTTCCTC.

This clonotype is medium-sized (0.01 to 0.1%). The chain is built from TRBV27 and TRBJ2-7; maybe TRBD1 (5 bases). Germline V CDR1 and CDR2: MNHEY, SMNVEV (reference sequence). The V gene lost 3 bases and the J gene lost 2 bases, with 8 bases spanning the gap. This CDR3 has 13 residues. The CDR3 here is CASSFVGAYEQYF. CDR3 nucleotides: TGTGCCAGCAGTTTCGTAGGGGCCTACGAGCAGTACTTC.

This clonotype has at least ten counts. This chain uses TRBV12-3 or TRBV12-4 with TRBJ2-3; TRBD1 matches at 10 bases. This CDR3 has 14 residues. Trimming cost V 5 bases and J 4 bases; bases outside gene matches: 3. The CDR3 sequence: CASSTDRGPDTQYF. In DNA, the CDR3 is TGTGCCAGCAGTACAGACAGGGGGCCAGATACGCAGTATTTT.